The sample holds many counts of the clone carrying this TCR beta chain. The CDR3 consists of 11 residues. The trim removed 7 bases at V and 5 bases at J, leaving 4 bases unmatched. From germline, CDR1 is SQVTM and CDR2 ANQGSEA. This sample is drawn from a study of T-cell reconstitution after alpha-beta-depleted transplantation in children. Preparation of the TCRbeta library involved a method that used unique molecular identifiers. TCRdb re-analysed the PCR reads in MiXCR, keeping a single row per CDR3 protein. This table has around 400,000 distinct CDR3 sequences, about a fifth appearing once. The genes are TRBV29-1 and TRBJ1-2, with 7 bases aligning to TRBD1. This specimen was PBMCs from the stem cell graft donor, taken from the stem cell graft. This receptor was identified in a human donor who donated a stem cell graft to a child with acute myeloid leukemia. The CDR3 nucleotides are TGCAGCGGGAGGACAGGATATGGCTACACCTTC. As protein: CSGRTGYGYTF.